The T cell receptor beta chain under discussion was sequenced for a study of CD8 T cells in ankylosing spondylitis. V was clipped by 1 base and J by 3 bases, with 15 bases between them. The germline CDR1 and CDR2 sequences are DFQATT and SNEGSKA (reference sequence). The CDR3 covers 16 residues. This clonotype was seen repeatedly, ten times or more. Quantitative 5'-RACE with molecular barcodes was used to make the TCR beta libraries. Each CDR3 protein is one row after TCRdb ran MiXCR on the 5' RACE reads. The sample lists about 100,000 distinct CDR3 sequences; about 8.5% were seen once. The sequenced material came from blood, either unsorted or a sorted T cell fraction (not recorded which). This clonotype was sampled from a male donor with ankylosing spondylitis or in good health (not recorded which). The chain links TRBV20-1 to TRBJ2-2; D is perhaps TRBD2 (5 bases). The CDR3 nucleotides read TGCAGTGCTAGAGTGGGCGGGCGAGAGGACACCGGGGAGCTGTTTTTT. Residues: CSARVGGREDTGELFF.